The 10 T cell receptor beta chains below come from one sample, sequenced in a study of blood T cell repertoires in COVID-19 (dated by TCRdb to about 2020). The library relied on the immunoSEQ multiplex PCR assay. This is the immuneACCESS table as TCRdb keeps it, with only in-frame sequences that have V and J called. A part of the clones is gone; compared with another copy, unresolved V genes explain less than half, and the rest is unexplained. The sample data list approximately 280,000 clones, and roughly 86% of these were observed just once. The ten largest make up about 2.7% of the sample. Input material: PBMCs or T cells enriched from blood (not recorded which). The source of these receptors is a woman aged 18-29 years who had recovered from COVID-19.

The chain uses TRBV7-2 and TRBJ1-3; 7 bases align to TRBD1. CDR1 SGHTA and CDR2 FQGNSA come from the germline V gene. The CDR3 runs to 15 residues. J lost 4 bases, V lost 5 bases, and 8 bases had no gene match. The CDR3 region is CASSIAGGTGNTIYF. DNA for the CDR3: TGTGCCAGCAGCATCGCAGGGGGAACAGGAAACACCATATATTTT.

This chain joins TRBV13 and TRBJ1-2; 7 bases agree with TRBD1. CDR1 and CDR2 from the germline V gene are PRHDT and FYEKMQ (reference sequence). Trimming cost V 5 bases and J 7 bases; bases outside gene matches: 16. CDR3 size: 16 residues. CDR3 loop: CASSVPGQQFPTGYTF. CDR3 coding DNA: TGTGCCAGCAGCGTTCCGGGACAGCAATTCCCCACTGGCTACACCTTC.

CDR3 bases: TGTGCCAGCAGCCAAGAACGAGGAGATTGGAACACTGAAGCTTTCTTT. This sequence encodes CASSQERGDWNTEAFF. The gene calls are TRBV14 and TRBJ1-1; D remains unclear. Germline CDR1 and CDR2: SGHDN and FVKESK. The CDR3 sequence is 16 residues long. The ends were cut back, 0 bases at V and 1 base at J, with 12 bases in the middle.

This sequence joins TRBV6-2 or TRBV6-3 and TRBJ2-2; weak D call: TRBD2 (7 bases). The V end lost 6 bases, the J end lost 7 bases, and 12 bases lay between the germline ends. Germline V gene sequence: CDR1 MNHEY, CDR2 SVGEGT. The CDR3 is 13 amino acids. The CDR3 DNA follows: TGTGCCAGCAGCCACAGGGAGGGCGGGGAGCTGTTTTTT. Encoded protein: CASSHREGGELFF.

The chain uses TRBV29-1 and TRBJ2-1; maybe TRBD2 (6 bases). This CDR3 contains 16 residues. V was cut by 0 bases and J by 0 bases, with 12 bases left in between. From germline, CDR1 is SQVTM and CDR2 ANQGSEA. CDR3 nucleotide sequence: TGCAGCGTTGAAGATTGGCGGGATAGCTCCTACAATGAGCAGTTCTTC. Translated: CSVEDWRDSSYNEQFF.

V is TRBV14 and J is TRBJ2-1; 8 bases line up with TRBD1. CDR1 and CDR2 (germline): SGHDN, FVKESK. The junction had 14 bases not matched to a gene; V was cut back by 4 bases and J by 15 bases. CDR3 size: 14 residues. The chain's CDR3 is CASSRVTGGSGPFF. CDR3 sequence (DNA): TGTGCCAGCAGCCGAGTAACAGGGGGATCAGGTCCGTTCTTC.

The chain joins TRBV9 to TRBJ2-1; D is possibly TRBD2 (6 bases). Per germline, CDR1 SGDLS and CDR2 YYNGEE. The CDR3 length is 16 residues. The ends were cut back, 0 bases at V and 8 bases at J, with 18 bases in the middle. The CDR3 bases are TGTGCCAGCAGCGTAGGTTGGAGGGATGGCGCGGATGAGCAGTTCTTC. Protein product: CASSVGWRDGADEQFF.

V usage is TRBV14 and J usage is TRBJ1-6, with 9 bases that match TRBD1. This CDR3 region has 21 residues. Germline loops: CDR1 SGHDN, CDR2 FVKESK. V lost 2 bases, J lost 2 bases, and 16 bases stayed unmatched. In DNA form, the CDR3 reads TGTGCCAGCAGCCAAATGTCCGGGACAGGGATGTGGCAGCCCTATAATTCACCCCTCCACTTT. It specifies CASSQMSGTGMWQPYNSPLHF.

The rearrangement joins TRBV20-1 to TRBJ1-2, with a tentative D call TRBD1 (6 bases). Deletions cut 6 bases from V and 4 bases from J, with 9 bases between. There are 11 residues in the CDR3. CDR1 and CDR2 from the germline V gene are DFQATT and SNEGSKA (reference sequence). The CDR3 DNA is TGCAGTGCGGACAGTCCCTATGGCTACACCTTC. The encoded protein is CSADSPYGYTF.

In its sample, this clone was seen once. The V gene is TRBV19, the J gene TRBJ1-2; D gene ambiguous. The germline V gene has CDR1 LNHDA and CDR2 SQIVND (reference sequence). V was cut by 8 bases and J by 8 bases, with 24 bases left in between. CDR3 length equals 15 residues. The CDR3 DNA reads TGTGCCAGTCATCACAATTACCGGGAATTGGAGGGCTACACCTTC. The encoded protein is CASHHNYRELEGYTF.